The 22 T cell receptor beta chains reported below all come from one sample, sequenced in a study of T cell responses to AZD1222 COVID-19 vaccine. Generated by immunoSEQ multiplex PCR, the TCRdb table keeps only in-frame clones and is missing some. The sample lists about 87,000 clones; nearly 90% were seen once. The specimen was peripheral blood, collected on day 0 of AZD1222 vaccination. These receptor sequences come from an adult in good health.

The chain links TRBV2 to TRBJ1-1; D remains ambiguous. This CDR3 is 18 amino acids long. The V gene's germline CDR1 is SNHLY and CDR2 FYNNEI. V lost 4 bases and J 2 bases, leaving 23 bases between the germline ends. The CDR3 is CASSGEGDVIVGNTEAFF. The CDR3 DNA sequence: TGTGCCAGCAGTGGGGAGGGCGACGTCATAGTGGGAAACACTGAAGCTTTCTTT.

The rearrangement links TRBV25-1 to TRBJ2-7; possibly TRBD1 for D (6 bases). This CDR3 region has 15 residues. Germline CDR1 and CDR2: MGHDK and SYGVNS. V lost 0 bases, J lost 4 bases, and 13 bases lay in between. CDR3 sequence (DNA): TGTGCCAGCAGTGAATACTCGACAGGAGAGTACGAGCAGTACTTC. Translation: CASSEYSTGEYEQYF.

The chain carries TRBV4-3 and TRBJ1-6; D is ambiguous. Germline CDR1 and CDR2: LGHNA and YSLEER. The CDR3 loop spans 15 amino acids. V was pared by 0 bases and J by 9 bases, with 12 bases between. The CDR3 nucleotides read TGCGCCAGCAGCCAAGAAAGCCGGCCCGGTTCACCCCTCCACTTT. Its protein product is CASSQESRPGSPLHF.

The chain couples TRBV9 to TRBJ1-1; no clear D gene. V dropped 0 bases and J dropped 1 base, with 13 bases sitting between them. There are 16 residues in the CDR3. Germline loops: CDR1 SGDLS, CDR2 YYNGEE. The CDR3 sequence is CASSVEGAGPNTEAFF. Written as DNA, the CDR3 is TGTGCCAGCAGCGTAGAAGGCGCCGGGCCGAACACTGAAGCTTTCTTT. The full variable domain, its missing parts supplied by reference TRBV9 and TRBJ1-1, is DSGVTQTPKHLITATGQRVTLRCSPRSGDLSVYWYQQSLDQGLQFLIQYYNGEERAKGNILERFSAQQFPDLHSELNLSSLELGDSALYFCASSVEGAGPNTEAFFGQGTRLTVV.

The genes are TRBV9 and TRBJ2-7; D may match TRBD1 or TRBD2 (5 bases each). Germline V lookup: CDR1 SGDLS, CDR2 YYNGEE. The CDR3 has 14 amino acids. Trimming removed 7 bases from V and 3 bases from J, with 17 bases in between. The CDR3 bases are TGTGCCAGCGCACTTACGGGGCTGGGCTACGAGCAGTACTTC. This translates into CASALTGLGYEQYF. Full variable domain (remainder filled in from reference TRBV9 and TRBJ2-7): DSGVTQTPKHLITATGQRVTLRCSPRSGDLSVYWYQQSLDQGLQFLIQYYNGEERAKGNILERFSAQQFPDLHSELNLSSLELGDSALYFCASALTGLGYEQYFGPGTRLTVT.

The J gene is TRBJ1-4, the V gene TRBV7-9, with D unresolved. This CDR3 contains 11 residues. The V end was cut by 4 bases, the J end by 8 bases, with 5 bases between. Looked up from germline, CDR1 is SEHNR and CDR2 is FQNEAQ (reference sequence). The CDR3 DNA reads TGTGCCAGCAGCTATCAGGAAAAACTGTTTTTT. Encoded protein: CASSYQEKLFF.

The chain recombines TRBV28 with TRBJ1-5; D is unresolved. The germline CDR1 and CDR2 sequences are MDHEN and SYDVKM. The V gene lost 6 bases and the J gene lost 2 bases, with 11 bases spanning the gap. The CDR3 runs to 14 residues. The CDR3, as DNA: TGTGCCAGCAGCAATCGCCAGGGCAATCAGCCCCAGCATTTT. Its translation: CASSNRQGNQPQHF.

This sequence joins TRBV7-6 and TRBJ2-3; 12 nucleotides agree with TRBD1. After removal of 4 bases from V and 7 bases from J, the junction contained 3 bases not matched to a gene. Germline CDR1 SGHVS, CDR2 FNYEAQ. The CDR3 consists of 14 residues. This chain's CDR3 is CASSSGTGGNTQYF. CDR3 nucleotides: TGTGCCAGCAGCTCTGGGACAGGGGGCAATACGCAGTATTTT.

The chain couples TRBV27 to TRBJ1-6; the D is unclear. The germline V and J ends were trimmed by 7 bases and 9 bases, with 16 bases remaining between them. The germline V gene encodes CDR1 MNHEY and CDR2 SMNVEV (reference sequence). This CDR3 is 14 amino acids long. The DNA for the CDR3 is TGTGCCAGCACATTTGGAGTACTAAGTTCACCCCTCCACTTT. It encodes CASTFGVLSSPLHF.

V gene TRBV6-5 combines with J gene TRBJ2-5; TRBD1 aligns across 8 bases. V lost 8 bases, J lost 0 bases, and 2 bases stayed unmatched. This CDR3 contains 13 residues. Germline V gene lookup returns CDR1 MNHEY and CDR2 SVGAGI. CDR3 DNA sequence: TGTGCCAGCCGGACAGGGTACCAAGAGACCCAGTACTTC. This codes for CASRTGYQETQYF.

This chain uses TRBV6-1 with TRBJ1-6; a possible D gene is TRBD1 (5 bases). CDR3 length equals 14 residues. V lost 2 bases and J lost 8, with 10 bases in between. Germline CDR1 is MNHNS and CDR2 is SASEGT. The CDR3 region is CASSEPQGHSPLHF. The CDR3 DNA reads TGTGCCAGCAGTGAACCCCAGGGTCATTCACCCCTCCACTTT.

This clone was seen a single time. V usage is TRBV4-3 and J usage is TRBJ2-1, with 7 bases matching TRBD1. The length of the CDR3 is 13 residues. Germline-derived CDR1 and CDR2 are LGHNA and YSLEER. After removal of 4 bases from V and 12 bases from J, the junction contained 9 bases not matched to a gene. In DNA form, the CDR3 reads TGCGCCAGCAGCCGGACAGGCCTAACCTCGCAGTTCTTC. Translation: CASSRTGLTSQFF.

The genes are TRBV7-2 and TRBJ1-1; D possibly corresponds to TRBD1 (6 bases). The CDR3 is 13 amino acids. Trimming pared 6 bases from V and 3 bases from J, leaving 11 bases between. The germline V gene has CDR1 SGHTA and CDR2 FQGNSA. The CDR3 nucleotides are TGTGCCAGCAGGGGGCAGGGGTACACTGAAGCTTTCTTT. Protein product: CASRGQGYTEAFF.

This clone was counted only a few times. V and J are TRBV9 and TRBJ2-7; D not certain. Trimming shortened V by 3 bases and J by 7 bases, and 20 bases separated the two germline ends. The CDR3 extends over 15 amino acids. Germline values: CDR1 SGDLS, CDR2 YYNGEE. The DNA of the CDR3 is TGTGCCAGCAGCGCTCCCCATGCGCCCGCTGGGGAGCAGTACTTC. Translating gives CASSAPHAPAGEQYF.

This clone was found once. The chain joins TRBV5-4 to TRBJ1-2; D ambiguous. Germline V gives CDR1 SGHNT, CDR2 YYREEE (reference sequence). The CDR3 length is 16 residues. V lost 4 bases and J 1 base, leaving 17 bases between the germline ends. The CDR3 loop reads CASSGSTAPLNYGYTF. CDR3 in DNA: TGTGCCAGCAGCGGATCTACGGCTCCTCTTAACTATGGCTACACCTTC. Variable domain in full (rest from reference TRBV5-4 and TRBJ1-2): ETGVTQSPTHLIKTRGQQVTLRCSSQSGHNTVSWYQQALGQGPQFIFQYYREEENGRGNFPPRFSGLQFPNYSSELNVNALELDDSALYLCASSGSTAPLNYGYTFGSGTRLTVV.

The chain uses TRBV3-1 (or the pseudogene TRBV3-2) and TRBJ2-3; D is tentatively TRBD1 or TRBD2 (7 bases each). This CDR3 has 15 residues. Looked up from germline, CDR1 is LGHDT and CDR2 is YNNKEL (reference sequence). Trimming pared 11 bases from V and 0 bases from J, leaving 18 bases between. CDR3 sequence (DNA): TGTGCCGCGGGGGAGCCAGGGGGAAGCACAGATACGCAGTATTTT. Translated, it gives CAAGEPGGSTDTQYF.

The CDR3 is CASSADRAGNQPQHF. CDR3 in DNA: TGTGCCAGCAGCGCGGACAGGGCCGGCAATCAGCCCCAGCATTTT. The chain employs TRBV7-9 and TRBJ1-5, with 8 bases matching TRBD1. The CDR3 runs to 15 residues. V lost 5 bases and J lost 2; bases outside the gene matches: 5. Germline CDR1 and CDR2: SEHNR and FQNEAQ (reference sequence).

The chain employs TRBV11-3 and TRBJ2-7, with 8 bases aligning to TRBD1. Trimming took 4 bases from V and 9 from J; bases not matched to a gene: 5. The CDR3 contains 12 residues. CDR1 is SGHNT, CDR2 YENEEA, per germline. DNA of the CDR3: TGTGCCAGCAGCTCAGGACAGGGACGGCAGTACTTC. This translates into CASSSGQGRQYF.

The chain uses TRBV2 and TRBJ2-7; 9 positions match TRBD1. The J segment lost 4 bases and the V segment lost 10 bases, leaving 8 bases of the junction unmatched. Germline V gives CDR1 SNHLY, CDR2 FYNNEI. There are 13 residues in the CDR3. The CDR3 DNA is TGTGCCAACACACCGGGACAGGGTTACGAGCAGTACTTC. It is translated as CANTPGQGYEQYF.

This chain links TRBV18 with TRBJ1-2; TRBD1 matches at 10 bases. The V and J ends lost 2 bases and 7 bases, in that order; junction bases with no gene match: 4. The CDR3 sequence is 14 residues long. CDR1 is KGHSH, CDR2 LQKENI, per germline. CDR3 bases: TGTGCCAGCTCACCAGCGGACAGGGGGGCTGGCTACACCTTC. It codes for CASSPADRGAGYTF.

V is TRBV18 and J is TRBJ1-5; maybe TRBD1 (5 bases). V lost 2 bases and J lost 2, with 10 bases in between. This CDR3 comprises 15 residues. CDR1 is KGHSH and CDR2 is LQKENI in the germline V gene. CDR3 protein: CASSPGASGNQPQHF. For the CDR3, the DNA is TGTGCCAGCTCACCAGGGGCGTCGGGCAATCAGCCCCAGCATTTT.

The V call is TRBV7-2, the J call TRBJ2-3; 7 bases line up with TRBD1. V lost 0 bases, J lost 5 bases, and 2 bases stayed unmatched. Germline V gene sequence: CDR1 SGHTA, CDR2 FQGNSA. This CDR3 has 14 residues. The CDR3 DNA follows: TGTGCCAGCAGCTTAGCGGGACAGATAGATACGCAGTATTTT. Encoded protein: CASSLAGQIDTQYF.